This T cell receptor (beta chain) was observed in a study of CD8+ T cells in alopecia areata. Study details: Scoring of severity for treated patients was based on percentage of affected scalp area.

It was cDNA, reverse transcribed from extracted RNA, that served as the sequencing template. Assay used: immunoSEQ multiplex PCR; TCRdb lists only in-frame clones, some missing. The sample shows tens of thousands of clones, around 71% of them seen only once. The treatment here: oral pan-JAK inhibitor, 5-10 mg twice daily. Individuals with alopecia areata gave both lesional scalp punch biopsies and peripheral blood for collection. V shed 0 bases and J shed 1 base, with 12 bases lying between them. Germline-derived CDR1 and CDR2 are SQVTM and ANQGSEA. The CDR3 has 15 amino acids. Regarding the study as a whole: Affected lesional scalp, above all in alopecia totalis/universalis, was more clonal than normal scalp.

For this clone: What it binds is not known.

The receptor's source is a human donor with alopecia areata. Sequences were derived from CD8+ T cells sorted from blood, sampled between weeks 44 and 45, from a patient treated with tofacitinib. This rearrangement joins TRBV29-1 to TRBJ1-1; possible D gene TRBD1, 6 bases. The CDR3 nucleotides are TGCAGCGTTGAAGATCCGACAGGACCGAACACTGAAGCTTTCTTT. It is translated as CSVEDPTGPNTEAFF.